This entry features one TCR beta chain sequence. This clonotype was recorded once. There is no known antigen for this receptor. Base-call qualities are not available, and no considerably larger clone is one nucleotide away. A solitary read yields weak support. The entry originates in a study of T cells in Graves' hyperthyroidism and ophthalmopathy (dated by TCRdb to about 2019). About the study as a whole: Peripheral blood was sampled at the time of initial diagnosis, prior to any treatment. A discovery cohort of around 98 patients, 43 with Graves' ophthalmopathy and fewer than 65 with stable Graves' hyperthyroidism, was used to find distinguishing TCR V-J signatures. Prospective prediction of ophthalmopathy was tested in an independent validation cohort of 18 to 20 hyperthyroidism patients and 15 to 17 patients who later progressed to ophthalmopathy. The approximately 95 discovery patients were divided at random into training and test sets in a 7:3 ratio. In several Graves' hyperthyroidism patients, the study also compared T-cell repertoires from thyroid tissue with T-cell repertoires from blood. After blood sampling, hyperthyroidism patients were treated with methimazole at a starting dose of 30 mg daily, and ophthalmopathy patients were treated with high-dose intravenous methylprednisolone. The paper reports TCR Vbeta CDR3 sequencing of approximately 130 peripheral blood samples: some 44 ophthalmopathy, about 75 hyperthyroidism and around 17 progressor patients. On the study overall, not on this receptor specifically: Ophthalmopathy was separated from stable hyperthyroidism by a 13 V-J signature model, with 85% to 90% sensitivity and about 81% specificity obtained in cross-validation and 80%/75% obtained in testing. Most expanded thyroid clonotypes (frequency above 0.001) were also detected in blood, a finding suggesting that blood repertoires may reflect thyroid immune responses. Sample size was not statistically predetermined, and investigators were not blinded to group allocation. In validation, progression to ophthalmopathy was predicted by the model with 55% to 71% sensitivity and 72.22% specificity, a median of around 6.5 months before onset.

A patient counted as having stable Graves' hyperthyroidism if no progression to ophthalmopathy occurred over 18 months of follow-up. Hyperthyroidism patients were newly diagnosed, with disease duration under 2 months, and aged 18 to 65 years. Patients with uncontrolled infections, other autoimmune diseases, pregnancy or lactation were excluded. Diagnoses were based on clinical symptoms, serum thyroxine and TRAb, thyroid ultrasound and orbital computed tomography. Ficoll-Paque density gradient centrifugation was used to isolate PBMCs from 10 ml of fresh peripheral blood. Trizol reagent was used to extract total RNA, and RNA quality was then checked on an Agilent 2100 Bioanalyzer. The TCR beta CDR3 regions were amplified from RNA transcripts. The TCR CDR3 was subjected to a first round of RT-PCR using the HTBI primer set and the Qiagen OneStep RT-PCR kit. The libraries were constructed in a second round of multiplex PCR and then size-selected and purified. The libraries were sequenced on an Illumina HiSeq2000 using paired-end 100 bp reads. In the paper's pipeline: SOAPnuke was used to process the raw data, removing reads that contained adapters or uncalled bases, had a mean Phred below 15, or lacked an exact match to the constant primer or identifier. COPE v1.2.5 was used to merge the high-quality paired reads, and each unique nucleotide sequence was defined as a clonotype. MiTCR v1.1 was used to align the clonotypes against IMGT TRBV, TRBD and TRBJ reference segments. Only V-J combinations with frequency above 0.0001, covering about 99% of repertoires, were analysed. The TCS score was defined as the ratio of F50 (clonal expansion) to E x V (chaos), calculated using BLOSUM62-based TCRdist between CDR3 peptides within each V-J. Welch's t-statistics and random forest reduced several hundred V-J features to 13, which were used in a naive Bayes classifier (R e1071). The public reads were run again by TCRdb, first through fastp at Q25 and then through MiXCR, and only productive beta chains were kept. Every CDR3 protein is listed once, alongside the most common genes and DNA of its rows. TCRdb, rather than the study authors, made the V and J calls. The sample table contains approximately 370,000 distinct CDR3 sequences; only one count was recorded for about 15% of them. Of the sample, approximately 32% is held by the ten largest clones.

Ends trimmed: V by 1 base, J by 2 bases; bases unmatched to a gene: 9. The CDR3 numbers 17 residues from cysteine through phenylalanine. Just CDR3 DNA is preserved here, 51 bases in frame from base 1. As encoded in the germline V gene, CDR1 is KGHDR while CDR2 is SFDVKD. The specimen was blood. This clonotype was obtained from a woman between 25 and 40 years old with Graves' hyperthyroidism. The sequence is built from TRBV24-1 and TRBJ2-7, and TRBD1 aligns with 8 junction nucleotides. The CDR3 in this case is CATSDFASGTGAYEQYF. In nucleotide form, the sequence is TGTGCCACCAGTGATTTCGCTTCCGGGACAGGCGCCTACGAGCAGTACTTC.